These 17 T cell receptor beta chains share one sample of origin, sequenced in a study of T-cell memory formation after mild COVID-19. TCRdb itself ran the 5' RACE reads through MiXCR, one entry per CDR3 protein. The sample lists approximately 500,000 distinct CDR3 sequences, around a quarter occurring once. The source material was PBMCs or a T cell subset sorted from them (not recorded which). Every receptor here comes from an adult woman who had mild COVID-19 (a few samples of this study predate the infection). Cell type and time point are not known.

The chain employs TRBV5-1 and TRBJ2-7; 7 positions match TRBD2. This CDR3 has 17 residues. Germline values: CDR1 SGHRS, CDR2 YFSETQ. J gave up 7 bases and V 3 bases, and 19 bases lay outside the gene matches. Written as DNA, the CDR3 is TGCGCCAGCAGCTCGACTGGTCCGTGGGAGGGCCGGGTTGAGCAGTACTTC. This codes for CASSSTGPWEGRVEQYF.

The chain recombines TRBV25-1 with TRBJ2-3, with D uncertain. Germline assignment: CDR1 MGHDK and CDR2 SYGVNS. Trimming stripped 3 bases from V and 0 bases from J, with 10 bases between. This CDR3 comprises 15 residues. The CDR3 loop is CASSEGSQSTDTQYF. As DNA, the CDR3 is TGTGCCAGCAGTGAGGGTTCGCAGAGCACAGATACGCAGTATTTT.

This rearrangement joins TRBV5-1 to TRBJ2-3; 13 nucleotides align to TRBD2. Germline lookup yields CDR1 SGHRS and CDR2 YFSETQ. J gave up 8 bases and V 9 bases, and 9 bases lay outside the gene matches. The length of the CDR3 is 14 residues. Here the CDR3 reads CATSLAGGPGTQYF. The CDR3, as DNA: TGCGCCACCTCACTAGCGGGGGGGCCTGGTACGCAGTATTTT. The entire variable domain, with the rest obtained from reference TRBV5-1 and TRBJ2-3, is as follows: KAGVTQTPRYLIKTRGQQVTLSCSPISGHRSVSWYQQTPGQGLQFLFEYFSETQRNKGNFPGRFSGRQFSNSRSEMNVSTLELGDSALYLCATSLAGGPGTQYFGPGTRLTVL.

This clonotype was picked up a small number of times. The chain joins TRBV18 to TRBJ2-2; 10 bases line up with TRBD1. The J segment lost 5 bases and the V segment lost 4 bases, leaving 7 bases of the junction unmatched. The CDR3 covers 16 residues. In germline, CDR1 is KGHSH, CDR2 LQKENI. The CDR3 nucleotides read TGTGCCAGCTCACGGATGGGACAGGGGATGACCGGGGAGCTGTTTTTT. This translates into CASSRMGQGMTGELFF. Supplemented by reference TRBV18 and TRBJ2-2, the full variable domain reads NAGVMQNPRHLVRRRGQEARLRCSPMKGHSHVYWYRQLPEEGLKFMVYLQKENIIDESGMPKERFSAEFPKEGPSILRIQQVVRGDSAAYFCASSRMGQGMTGELFFGEGSRLTVL.

The chain recombines TRBV21-1 with TRBJ2-1; the D call TRBD1 from the table was never checked on the DNA. TRBV21-1 is deemed a pseudogene. This CDR3 comprises 15 residues. In DNA, the CDR3 is TGTGCCAGCAGCAAAGGGGGGCCATCGAGGTATGAGCAGTTCTTC. Translating it yields CASSKGGPSRYEQFF.

The chain joins TRBV2 to TRBJ2-5, with 11 bases matching TRBD2. The CDR3 contains 15 residues. V lost 7 bases, J lost 4 bases, and 8 bases stayed unmatched. The germline V gene encodes CDR1 SNHLY and CDR2 FYNNEI. DNA for the CDR3: TGTGCCAGCAACCCTCTAGCGGGGGGTTCAGAGACCCAGTACTTC. This codes for CASNPLAGGSETQYF.

This chain uses TRBV5-1 with TRBJ2-1; D gene uncertain. This CDR3 spans 16 amino acids. The V gene lost 1 base and the J gene lost 0 bases, with 11 bases spanning the gap. Germline V CDR1 and CDR2: SGHRS, YFSETQ. This CDR3 is CASSLKLGISYNEQFF. The CDR3 nucleotides are TGCGCCAGCAGCTTGAAACTGGGGATCTCCTACAATGAGCAGTTCTTC.

This clonotype was counted between two and nine times. The chain employs TRBV4-2 and TRBJ2-5; 7 nucleotides align to TRBD2. Looked up from germline, CDR1 is LGHNA and CDR2 is YNFKEQ. The V and J ends lost 4 bases and 4 bases, in that order; junction bases with no gene match: 9. CDR3 length: 15 residues. CDR3 nucleotide sequence: TGTGCCAGCAGCCCCACCGAGGGAGGGAGAGAGACCCAGTACTTC. It yields the protein CASSPTEGGRETQYF.

This clonotype was detected only a few times. The chain combines TRBV5-6 with TRBJ1-5, with D hard to call. The CDR3 spans 13 residues. The germline gives CDR1 SGHDT, CDR2 YYEEEE. Trimming shortened V by 2 bases and J by 5 bases, and 8 bases separated the two germline ends. DNA for the CDR3: TGTGCCAGCAGCTTATTGGAAGATCAGCCCCAGCATTTT. Encoded protein: CASSLLEDQPQHF.

The genes are TRBV24-1 and TRBJ2-5; no reliable D call. The CDR3 sequence is 12 residues long. Looked up from germline, CDR1 is KGHDR and CDR2 is SFDVKD. Deletions cut 5 bases from V and 3 bases from J, with 6 bases between. Here the CDR3 DNA reads TGTGCCACCAGTGGGGAAGAAGAGACCCAGTACTTC. It is translated as CATSGEEETQYF.

This clonotype was found a few times. V usage is TRBV29-1 and J usage is TRBJ2-7; D call uncertain. Germline CDR1 and CDR2: SQVTM and ANQGSEA. CDR3 length equals 12 residues. Trimming took off 3 bases at V and 2 bases at J, with 8 bases between the two ends. Written as DNA, the CDR3 is TGCAGCGTTGATTGGGGAACCTACGAGCAGTACTTC. It codes for CSVDWGTYEQYF.

J is TRBJ1-2 and V is TRBV12-3 or TRBV12-4; 8 bases fit TRBD1. J was trimmed by 7 bases and V by 6 bases; bases with no gene match: 16. The CDR3 runs to 16 residues. The chain's CDR3 is CASSLGQGSLGSGYTF. CDR3 nucleotides: TGTGCCAGCAGCCTTGGACAGGGAAGTCTAGGTAGTGGCTACACCTTC.

V and J are TRBV15 and TRBJ1-1, with a tentative D call TRBD1 (5 bases). V was cut by 0 bases and J by 5 bases, with 16 bases left in between. Looked up from germline, CDR1 is LNHNV and CDR2 is YYDKDF (reference sequence). The CDR3 covers 16 residues. DNA of the CDR3: TGTGCCACCAGCAGAGATGGGCAGGGCTACGGTACTGAAGCTTTCTTT. Its protein is CATSRDGQGYGTEAFF.

This CDR3 reads CASSLSGPNIRNQPQHF. CDR3 DNA: TGTGCCAGCAGCTTATCCGGCCCCAATATTCGCAATCAGCCCCAGCATTTT. The V gene is TRBV7-8, the J gene TRBJ1-5; D remains ambiguous. Trimming cost V 2 bases and J 2 bases, with 16 bases left between them. The germline V gene encodes CDR1 SGHVS and CDR2 FQNEAQ. This CDR3 has 17 amino acids.

The chain uses TRBV5-1 and TRBJ1-1, with 7 bases matching TRBD1. The germline CDR1 and CDR2 sequences are SGHRS and YFSETQ. The J segment lost 0 bases and the V segment lost 4 bases, leaving 12 bases of the junction unmatched. The CDR3 covers 17 residues. In DNA form, the CDR3 reads TGCGCCAGCAGCCTGGAGGGCAGGGGGATTATGAACACTGAAGCTTTCTTT. Its protein is CASSLEGRGIMNTEAFF.

The V gene is TRBV7-2, the J gene TRBJ2-7; no definite D call. Between the trimmed V and J ends, which lost 1 base and 0 bases, there was a span of 7 bases. The germline V gene has CDR1 SGHTA and CDR2 FQGNSA. The CDR3 runs 14 residues. Written as DNA, the CDR3 is TGTGCCAGCAGCTTAGGCCTTCGCTCCTACGAGCAGTACTTC. As protein: CASSLGLRSYEQYF.

The chain links TRBV3-1 to TRBJ2-7; 8 bases are shared with TRBD1. From germline, CDR1 is LGHDT and CDR2 YNNKEL (reference sequence). The CDR3 extends over 16 amino acids. J was trimmed by 3 bases and V by 0 bases; bases with no gene match: 7. DNA for the CDR3: TGTGCCAGCAGCCAAGACGGACAGGGCGATTTCTACGAGCAGTACTTC. Protein product: CASSQDGQGDFYEQYF.